These 3 T cell receptor beta chains were all obtained from the same sample, sequenced in a study of circulating and synovial CD4+ cells in juvenile arthritis. Libraries were prepared by immunoSEQ multiplex PCR; TCRdb keeps only in-frame clonotypes and omits some of them. The sample consists of around 13,000 clones, approximately 88% of them appearing once. Sequenced: CD4+ T cells from synovial fluid. The receptor source for this set is a human patient with juvenile idiopathic arthritis. Some clones in this sample may be carry-over from other donors' samples.

The gene calls are TRBV7-3 and TRBJ2-3; 8 bases map to TRBD2. Germline V gene sequence: CDR1 SGHTA, CDR2 FQGTGA. The J segment lost 2 bases and the V segment lost 8 bases, leaving 9 bases of the junction unmatched. The CDR3 extends over 15 amino acids. This CDR3 reads CASSLGGGYTDTQYF. As DNA, the CDR3 is TGTGCCAGCTCCCTCGGGGGGGGGTACACAGATACGCAGTATTTT.

The chain combines TRBV7-2 with TRBJ2-2; D gene ambiguous. The V gene lost 1 base and the J gene lost 5 bases, with 11 bases spanning the gap. CDR3 size: 15 residues. CDR1 is SGHTA, CDR2 FQGNSA, per germline. The CDR3 coding sequence is TGTGCCAGCAGCTTAGGGGCCCTTAAGACCGGGGAGCTGTTTTTT. The encoded protein is CASSLGALKTGELFF.

The table lists this clone with a few counts. The chain combines TRBV6-1 with TRBJ1-4, with D tentatively TRBD1 (5 bases). This CDR3 is 15 amino acids long. Germline V lookup: CDR1 MNHNS, CDR2 SASEGT. The V and J ends lost 1 base and 7 bases respectively, with 13 bases between them. CDR3 region: CASSEVWGGFEKLFF. The CDR3 bases are TGTGCCAGCAGTGAAGTTTGGGGGGGATTTGAAAAACTGTTTTTT.